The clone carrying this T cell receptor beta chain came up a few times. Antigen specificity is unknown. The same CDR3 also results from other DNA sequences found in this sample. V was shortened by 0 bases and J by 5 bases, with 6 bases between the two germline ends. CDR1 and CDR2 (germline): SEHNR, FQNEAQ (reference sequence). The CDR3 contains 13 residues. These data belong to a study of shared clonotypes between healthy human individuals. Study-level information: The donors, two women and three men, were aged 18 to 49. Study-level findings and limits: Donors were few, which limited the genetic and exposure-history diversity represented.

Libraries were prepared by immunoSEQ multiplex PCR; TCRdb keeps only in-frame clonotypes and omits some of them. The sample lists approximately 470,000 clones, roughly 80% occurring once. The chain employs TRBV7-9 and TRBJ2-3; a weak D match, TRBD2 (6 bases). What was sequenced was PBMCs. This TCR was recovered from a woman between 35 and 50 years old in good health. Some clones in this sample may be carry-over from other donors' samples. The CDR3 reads CASSLAGGDTQYF. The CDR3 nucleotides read TGTGCCAGCAGCTTAGCGGGAGGAGATACGCAGTATTTT.